This T cell receptor beta chain was identified in a study of T cell repertoires in cytomegalovirus infection. The wider study: HLA-B-restricted CMV epitopes that are well studied were used alongside recently identified HLA-C-restricted ones. Study-wide findings and caveats: Across the ex vivo response, the dominant clonotypes were HLA-C-restricted CMV-specific TCR beta clonotypes.

This clonotype was counted a few times. Its antigen is still unknown. Each CDR3 protein is one row after TCRdb ran MiXCR on the reads. The repertoire consists of approximately 1,000,000 distinct CDR3 sequences, with less than 35% occurring once and the leading ten covering around 15%. With 4 bases clipped from V and 11 bases from J, the junction kept 6 bases outside the gene matches. Per germline, CDR1 SGHKS and CDR2 YYEKEE (reference sequence). The CDR3 runs to 12 residues. The material was cultured CD8+ T cells from PBMCs, obtained from culture after CMV antigen stimulation. The chain combines TRBV5-5 with TRBJ1-5, with TRBD1 matching 7 bases. This clonotype was sampled from a human donor in good health (CMV status not recorded). Some clones in this sample may be carry-over from other donors' samples. The CDR3 DNA sequence: TGTGCCAGCAGCGTACCCGGGACAGCCCAGCATTTT. It specifies CASSVPGTAQHF. The full variable domain, completed using reference TRBV5-5 and TRBJ1-5, is DAGVTQSPTHLIKTRGQQVTLRCSPISGHKSVSWYQQVLGQGPQFIFQYYEKEERGRGNFPDRFSARQFPNYSSELNVNALLLGDSALYLCASSVPGTAQHFGDGTRLSIL.